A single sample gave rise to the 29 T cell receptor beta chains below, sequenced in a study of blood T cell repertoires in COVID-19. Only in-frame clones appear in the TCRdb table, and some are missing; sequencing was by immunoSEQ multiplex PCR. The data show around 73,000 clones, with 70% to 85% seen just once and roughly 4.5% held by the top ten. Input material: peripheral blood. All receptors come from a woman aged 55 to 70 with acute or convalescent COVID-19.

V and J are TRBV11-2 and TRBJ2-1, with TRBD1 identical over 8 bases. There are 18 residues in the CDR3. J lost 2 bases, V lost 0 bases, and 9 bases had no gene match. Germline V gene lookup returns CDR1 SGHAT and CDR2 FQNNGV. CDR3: CASSLDRRTGLTYNEQFF. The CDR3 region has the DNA TGTGCCAGCAGCTTAGATCGTAGGACAGGGTTAACCTACAATGAGCAGTTCTTC.

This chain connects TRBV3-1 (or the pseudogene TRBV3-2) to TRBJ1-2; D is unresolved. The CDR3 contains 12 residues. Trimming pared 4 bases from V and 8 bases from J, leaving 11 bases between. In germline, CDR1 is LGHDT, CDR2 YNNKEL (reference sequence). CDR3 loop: CASSPSNRGYTF. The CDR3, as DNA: TGTGCCAGCAGCCCCTCCAACAGAGGCTACACCTTC.

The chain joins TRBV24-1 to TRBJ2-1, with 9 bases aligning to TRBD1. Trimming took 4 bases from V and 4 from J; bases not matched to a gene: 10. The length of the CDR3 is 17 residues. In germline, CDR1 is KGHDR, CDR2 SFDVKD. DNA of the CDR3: TGTGCCACCAGTGACCGACGAAGGACAGGGGCGTACAATGAGCAGTTCTTC. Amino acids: CATSDRRRTGAYNEQFF.

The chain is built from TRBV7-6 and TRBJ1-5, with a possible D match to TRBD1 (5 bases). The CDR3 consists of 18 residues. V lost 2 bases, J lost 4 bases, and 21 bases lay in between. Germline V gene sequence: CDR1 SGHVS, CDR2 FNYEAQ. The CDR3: CASSLYSRVGQNNQPQHF. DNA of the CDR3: TGTGCCAGCAGCTTATACAGTCGGGTGGGGCAGAATAATCAGCCCCAGCATTTT.

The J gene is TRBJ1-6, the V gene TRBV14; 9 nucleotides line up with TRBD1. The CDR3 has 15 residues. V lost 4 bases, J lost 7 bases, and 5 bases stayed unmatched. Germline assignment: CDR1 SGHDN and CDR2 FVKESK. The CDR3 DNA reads TGTGCCAGCAGCCTGTCCGGGACAGGGAATTCACCCCTCCACTTT. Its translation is CASSLSGTGNSPLHF.

DNA for the CDR3: TGCGCCAGCAATGAGGCCTCCGACGTAGATACGCAGTATTTT. Translating it yields CASNEASDVDTQYF. The chain carries TRBV5-1 and TRBJ2-3; D ambiguous. The CDR3 totals 14 residues. Trimming stripped 6 bases from V and 5 bases from J, with 16 bases between. In germline, CDR1 is SGHRS, CDR2 YFSETQ.

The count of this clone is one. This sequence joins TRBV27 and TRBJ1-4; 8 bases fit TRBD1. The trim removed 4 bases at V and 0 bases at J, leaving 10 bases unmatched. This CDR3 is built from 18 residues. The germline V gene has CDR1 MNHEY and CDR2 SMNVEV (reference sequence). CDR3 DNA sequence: TGTGCCAGCAGTTCAGGGGGCGGAAAGCTCACAACTAATGAAAAACTGTTTTTT. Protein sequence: CASSSGGGKLTTNEKLFF.

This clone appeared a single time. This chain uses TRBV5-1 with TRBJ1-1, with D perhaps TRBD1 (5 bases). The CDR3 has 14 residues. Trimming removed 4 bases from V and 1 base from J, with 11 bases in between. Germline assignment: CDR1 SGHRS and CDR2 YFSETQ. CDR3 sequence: CASSLSGGNTEAFF. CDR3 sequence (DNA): TGCGCCAGCAGCCTATCGGGGGGGAACACTGAAGCTTTCTTT.

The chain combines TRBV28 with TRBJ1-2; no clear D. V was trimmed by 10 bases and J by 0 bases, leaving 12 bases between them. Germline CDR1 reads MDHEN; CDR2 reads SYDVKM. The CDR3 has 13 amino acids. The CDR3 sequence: CATKGRPNYGYTF. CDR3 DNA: TGTGCCACCAAAGGCAGGCCTAACTATGGCTACACCTTC.

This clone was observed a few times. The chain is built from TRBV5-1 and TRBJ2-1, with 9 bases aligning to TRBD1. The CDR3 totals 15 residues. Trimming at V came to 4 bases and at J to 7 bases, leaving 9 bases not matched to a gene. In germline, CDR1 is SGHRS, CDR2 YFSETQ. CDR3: CASSTGTGSRNEQFF. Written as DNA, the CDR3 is TGCGCCAGCAGCACTGGGACAGGGTCTAGGAATGAGCAGTTCTTC.

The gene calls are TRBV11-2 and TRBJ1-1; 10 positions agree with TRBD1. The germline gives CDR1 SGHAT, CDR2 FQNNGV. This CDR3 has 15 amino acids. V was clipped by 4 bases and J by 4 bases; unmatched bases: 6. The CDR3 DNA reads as TGTGCCAGCAGCTCCTCGGACAGGGGGGGCACTGAAGCTTTCTTT. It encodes CASSSSDRGGTEAFF.

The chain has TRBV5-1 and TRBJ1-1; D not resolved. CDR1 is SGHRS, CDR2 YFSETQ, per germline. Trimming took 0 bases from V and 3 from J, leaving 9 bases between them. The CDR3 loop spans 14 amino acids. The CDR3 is CASSLAGEYTEAFF. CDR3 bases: TGCGCCAGCAGCTTGGCAGGCGAGTACACTGAAGCTTTCTTT.

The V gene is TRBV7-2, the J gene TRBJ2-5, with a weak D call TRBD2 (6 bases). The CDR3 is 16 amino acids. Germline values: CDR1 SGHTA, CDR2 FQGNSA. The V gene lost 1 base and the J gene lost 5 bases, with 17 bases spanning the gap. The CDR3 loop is CASSLDRLGGAETQYF. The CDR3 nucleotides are TGTGCCAGCAGCTTAGACCGTTTGGGCGGGGCTGAGACCCAGTACTTC.

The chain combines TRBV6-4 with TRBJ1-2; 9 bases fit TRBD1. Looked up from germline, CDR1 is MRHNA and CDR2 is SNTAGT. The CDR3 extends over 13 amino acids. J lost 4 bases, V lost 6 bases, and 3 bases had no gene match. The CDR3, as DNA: TGTGCCAGCAGGCAGACAGGGGGCTATGGCTACACCTTC. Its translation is CASRQTGGYGYTF.

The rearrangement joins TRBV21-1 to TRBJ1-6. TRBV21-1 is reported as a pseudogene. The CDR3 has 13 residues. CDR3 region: CASSKCEGSPLHF. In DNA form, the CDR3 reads TGTGCCAGCAGCAAATGTGAGGGTTCACCCCTCCACTTT.

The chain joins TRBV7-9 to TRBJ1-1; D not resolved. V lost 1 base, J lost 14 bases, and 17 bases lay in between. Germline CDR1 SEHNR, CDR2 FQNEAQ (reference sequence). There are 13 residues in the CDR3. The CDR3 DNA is TGTGCCAGCAGCTTAGGAGTAGGCAGGCAAGGATTCTTT. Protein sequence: CASSLGVGRQGFF. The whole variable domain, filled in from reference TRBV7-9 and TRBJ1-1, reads DTGVSQNPRHKITKRGQNVTFRCDPISEHNRLYWYRQTLGQGPEFLTYFQNEAQLEKSRLLSDRFSAERPKGSFSTLEIQRTEQGDSAMYLCASSLGVGRQGFFGQGTRLTVV.

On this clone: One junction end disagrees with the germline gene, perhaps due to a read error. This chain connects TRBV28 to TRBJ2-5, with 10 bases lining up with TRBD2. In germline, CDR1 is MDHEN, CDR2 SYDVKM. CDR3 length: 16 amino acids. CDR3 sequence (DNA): TGTGTCAGCACCCCTCTCTCAGCGGGAGGGATGCAGACCCAGTACTTC. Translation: CVSTPLSAGGMQTQYF. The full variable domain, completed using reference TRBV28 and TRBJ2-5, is DVKVTQSSRYLVKRTGEKVFLECVQDMDHENMFWYRQDPGLGLRLIYFSYDVKMKEKGDIPEGYSVSREKKERFSLILESASTNQTSMYLCVSTPLSAGGMQTQYFGPGTRLLVL.

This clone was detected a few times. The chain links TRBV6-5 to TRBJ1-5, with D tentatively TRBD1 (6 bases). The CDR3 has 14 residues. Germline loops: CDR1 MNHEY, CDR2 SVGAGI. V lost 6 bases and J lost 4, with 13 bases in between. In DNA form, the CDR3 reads TGTGCCAGCAGCCAACAGGGAGTAAATCAGCCCCAGCATTTT. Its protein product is CASSQQGVNQPQHF.

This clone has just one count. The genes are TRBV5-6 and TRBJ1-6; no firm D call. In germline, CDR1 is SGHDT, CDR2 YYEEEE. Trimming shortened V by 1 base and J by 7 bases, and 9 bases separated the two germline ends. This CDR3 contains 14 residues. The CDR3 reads CASSLPGTNSPLHF. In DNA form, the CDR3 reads TGTGCCAGCAGCTTGCCAGGTACAAATTCACCCCTCCACTTT.

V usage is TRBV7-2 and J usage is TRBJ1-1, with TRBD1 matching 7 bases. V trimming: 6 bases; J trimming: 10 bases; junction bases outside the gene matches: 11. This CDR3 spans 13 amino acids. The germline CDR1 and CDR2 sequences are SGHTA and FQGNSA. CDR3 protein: CASRWYTGERAFF. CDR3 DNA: TGTGCCAGCAGGTGGTACACAGGGGAGAGAGCTTTCTTT.

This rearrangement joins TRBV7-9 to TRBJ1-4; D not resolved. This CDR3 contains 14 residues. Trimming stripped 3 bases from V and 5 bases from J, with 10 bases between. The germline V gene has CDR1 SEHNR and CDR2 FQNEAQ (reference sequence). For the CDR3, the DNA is TGTGCCAGCAGCTTTACCTCCGAGAATGAAAAACTGTTTTTT. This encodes CASSFTSENEKLFF.

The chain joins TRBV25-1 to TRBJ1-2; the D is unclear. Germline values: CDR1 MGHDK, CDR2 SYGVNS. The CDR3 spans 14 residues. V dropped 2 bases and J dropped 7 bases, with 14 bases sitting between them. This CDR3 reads CASSEVHAISGYTF. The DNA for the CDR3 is TGTGCCAGCAGTGAAGTTCACGCGATATCTGGCTACACCTTC.

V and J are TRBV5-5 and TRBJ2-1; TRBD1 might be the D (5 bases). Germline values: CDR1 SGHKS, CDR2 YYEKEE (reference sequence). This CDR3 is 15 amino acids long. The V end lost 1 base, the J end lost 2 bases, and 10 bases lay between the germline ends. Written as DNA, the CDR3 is TGTGCCAGCAGCTTGTTCGTACAGGCCTACAATGAGCAGTTCTTC. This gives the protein CASSLFVQAYNEQFF.

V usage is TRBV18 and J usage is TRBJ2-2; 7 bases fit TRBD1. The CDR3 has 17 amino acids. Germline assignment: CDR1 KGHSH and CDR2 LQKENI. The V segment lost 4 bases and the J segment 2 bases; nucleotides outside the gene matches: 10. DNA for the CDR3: TGTGCCAGCTCACGCAGACAGGGTGGTAGTAACACCGGGGAGCTGTTTTTT. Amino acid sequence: CASSRRQGGSNTGELFF.

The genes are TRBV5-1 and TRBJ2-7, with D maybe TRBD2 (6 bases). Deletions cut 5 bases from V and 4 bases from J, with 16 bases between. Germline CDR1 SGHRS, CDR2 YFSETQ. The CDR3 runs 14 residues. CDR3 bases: TGCGCCAGCAGTTATAGCGGACGGATTTACGAGCAGTACTTC. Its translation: CASSYSGRIYEQYF.

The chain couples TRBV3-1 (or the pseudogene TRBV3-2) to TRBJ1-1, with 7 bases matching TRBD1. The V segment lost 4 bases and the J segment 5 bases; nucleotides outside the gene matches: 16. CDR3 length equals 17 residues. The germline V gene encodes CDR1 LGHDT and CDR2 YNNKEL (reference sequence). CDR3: CASSPSPPQGSGTEAFF. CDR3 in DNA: TGTGCCAGCAGCCCTTCTCCCCCACAGGGGAGTGGAACTGAAGCTTTCTTT.

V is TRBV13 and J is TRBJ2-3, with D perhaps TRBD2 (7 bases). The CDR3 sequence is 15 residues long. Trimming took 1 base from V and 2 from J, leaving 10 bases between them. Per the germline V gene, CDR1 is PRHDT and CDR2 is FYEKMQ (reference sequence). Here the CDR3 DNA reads TGTGCCAGCAGCTTAGCGGGGGGACACACAGATACGCAGTATTTT. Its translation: CASSLAGGHTDTQYF.

CDR3 region: CASRGGTEAFF. CDR3 DNA: TGTGCCAGCAGGGGGGGAACTGAAGCTTTCTTT. The chain uses TRBV25-1 and TRBJ1-1; TRBD1 is a possible D gene (5 bases). Germline V gene lookup returns CDR1 MGHDK and CDR2 SYGVNS. The CDR3 extends over 11 amino acids. The V and J ends lost 6 bases and 5 bases respectively, with 7 bases between them. The complete variable domain, with remaining parts taken from reference TRBV25-1 and TRBJ1-1, reads EADIYQTPRYLVIGTGKKITLECSQTMGHDKMYWYQQDPGMELHLIHYSYGVNSTEKGDLSSESTVSRIRTEHFPLTLESARPSHTSQYLCASRGGTEAFFGQGTRLTVV.

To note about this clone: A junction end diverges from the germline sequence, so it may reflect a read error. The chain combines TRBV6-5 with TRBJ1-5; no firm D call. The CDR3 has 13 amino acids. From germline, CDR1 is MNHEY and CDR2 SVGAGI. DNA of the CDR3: TGCGCCATGGTGGCCGGGAGCAATCAGCCCCAGCATTTT. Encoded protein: CAMVAGSNQPQHF.